This TCR beta chain was observed in a study of blood T cell repertoires in COVID-19. About the study: Samples came from the United States, Italy and Spain, spanning acute and convalescent COVID-19.

As processed by the authors: Amplification of reference gene primers provided the estimated nucleated cell counts. The table came from immunoSEQ multiplex PCR; TCRdb's copy has only in-frame clones and leaves some out. Clonal size and the V and J genes are those of that table, whereas D and trimming came from the DNA. The sample holds roughly 84,000 clones, around 78% seen once. Trimming removed 1 base from V and 8 bases from J, with 11 bases in between. CDR3 length: 13 residues. Germline lookup yields CDR1 SGHDN and CDR2 FVKESK. V and J are TRBV14 and TRBJ1-2; tentatively, D is TRBD1 (6 bases). This receptor was identified in a man in his 60s with COVID-19, enrolled during active disease. Sequenced input: peripheral blood. The CDR3 protein is CASSQAGEQGYTF. DNA for the CDR3: TGTGCCAGCAGCCAAGCAGGGGAACAAGGCTACACCTTC.